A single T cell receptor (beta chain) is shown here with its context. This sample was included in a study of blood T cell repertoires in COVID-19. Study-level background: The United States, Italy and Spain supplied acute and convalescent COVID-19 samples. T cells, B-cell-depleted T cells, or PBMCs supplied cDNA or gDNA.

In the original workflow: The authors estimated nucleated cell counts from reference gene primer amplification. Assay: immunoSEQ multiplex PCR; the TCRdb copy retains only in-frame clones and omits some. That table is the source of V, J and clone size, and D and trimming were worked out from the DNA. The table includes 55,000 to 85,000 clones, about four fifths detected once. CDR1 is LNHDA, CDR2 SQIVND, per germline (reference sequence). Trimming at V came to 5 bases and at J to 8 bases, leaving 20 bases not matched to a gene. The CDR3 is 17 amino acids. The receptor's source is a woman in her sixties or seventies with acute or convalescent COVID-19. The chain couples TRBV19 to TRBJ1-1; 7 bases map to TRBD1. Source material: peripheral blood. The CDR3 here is CASSVPLFTGVPLEAFF. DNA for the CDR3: TGTGCCAGTAGTGTCCCCCTCTTTACAGGGGTCCCTCTCGAAGCTTTCTTT.